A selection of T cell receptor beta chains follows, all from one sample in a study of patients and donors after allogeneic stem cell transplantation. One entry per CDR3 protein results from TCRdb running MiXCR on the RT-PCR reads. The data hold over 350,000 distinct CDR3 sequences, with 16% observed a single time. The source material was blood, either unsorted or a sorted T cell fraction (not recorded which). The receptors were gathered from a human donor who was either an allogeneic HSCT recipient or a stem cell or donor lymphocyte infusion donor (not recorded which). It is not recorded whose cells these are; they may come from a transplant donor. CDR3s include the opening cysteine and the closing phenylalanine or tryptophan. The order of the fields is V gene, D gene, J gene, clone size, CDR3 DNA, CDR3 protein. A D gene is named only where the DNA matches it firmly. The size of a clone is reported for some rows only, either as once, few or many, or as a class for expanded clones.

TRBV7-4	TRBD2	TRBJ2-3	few	TGTGCCAGCAGCTCGTCGACTAGCGGGGGAGATACGCAGTATTTT	CASSSSTSGGDTQYF
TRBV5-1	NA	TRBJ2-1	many	TGCGCCAGCAGCAAAGCTACCAGCTCCTACAATGAGCAGTTCTTC	CASSKATSSYNEQFF
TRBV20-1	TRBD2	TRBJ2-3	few	TGCAGTGCCCGGGCGGCTAGCGGGAGCACAGATACGCAGTATTTT	CSARAASGSTDTQYF
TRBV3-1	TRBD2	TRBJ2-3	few	TGTGCCAGCAGCCAAGATGGACTTAGCGGGGGGACTAGCACAGATACGCAGTATTTT	CASSQDGLSGGTSTDTQYF
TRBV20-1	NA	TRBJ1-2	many	TGCAGTGCTAGAGATCTTCGCGGGAACTATGGCTACACCTTC	CSARDLRGNYGYTF
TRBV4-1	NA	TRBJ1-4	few	TGCGCCAGCAGCCGCGAGTGGGGAAAACTGTTTTTT	CASSREWGKLFF
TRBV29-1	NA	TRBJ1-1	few	TGCAGCGTTGAGTTGACGACTGAAGCTTTCTTT	CSVELTTEAFF
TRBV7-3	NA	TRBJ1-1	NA	TGTGCCAGCGCCTTGGGTTACGGGGCTGAAGCTTTCTTT	CASALGYGAEAFF
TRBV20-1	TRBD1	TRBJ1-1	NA	TGCAGTGCTTTTTTTCAGGGGGGAATCACTGAAGCTTTCTTT	CSAFFQGGITEAFF
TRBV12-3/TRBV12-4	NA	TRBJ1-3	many	TGTGCCAGCAGTTTAAGTAGCCGGCCCTCTGGAAACACCATATATTTT	CASSLSSRPSGNTIYF
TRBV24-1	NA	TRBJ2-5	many	TGTGCCACCAGTGATGGGACTCGGATGTTAGAGACCCAGTACTTC	CATSDGTRMLETQYF
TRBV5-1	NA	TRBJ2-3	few	TGCGCCAGCAAGAAGAGTTCCACAGATACGCAGTATTTT	CASKKSSTDTQYF
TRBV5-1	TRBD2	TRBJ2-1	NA	TGCGCCAGCAGCCCGGGACTAGGAAACAATGAGCAGTTCTTC	CASSPGLGNNEQFF
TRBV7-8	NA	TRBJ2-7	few	TGTGCCAGCAGCTTAAAGCGTCTTGATAGGTACGAGCAGTACTTC	CASSLKRLDRYEQYF
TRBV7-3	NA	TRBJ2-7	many	TGTGCCAGCAGCTTAAGGGGGGGCGGTTACGAGCAGTACTTC	CASSLRGGGYEQYF
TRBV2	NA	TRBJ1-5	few	TGTGCCAGCAGCACAAGAAAGGGAGACAATCAGCCCCAGCATTTT	CASSTRKGDNQPQHF
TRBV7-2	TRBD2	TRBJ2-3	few	TGTGCCAGCAGCTTAGCGAGGGGCGGGGGTTGGAGAGATACGCAGTATTTT	CASSLARGGGWRDTQYF
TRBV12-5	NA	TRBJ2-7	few	TGTGCTAGTGGTTTGATCCCCAGCTCCTACGAGCAGTACTTC	CASGLIPSSYEQYF
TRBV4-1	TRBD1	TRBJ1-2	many	TGCGCCAGCAGCCAAGACCCAGGGGGCTCTGGCTACACCTTC	CASSQDPGGSGYTF
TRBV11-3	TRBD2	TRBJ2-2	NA	TGTGCCAGCAGAGGATATGGGACTAGCGCCACCGGGGAGCTGTTTTTT	CASRGYGTSATGELFF
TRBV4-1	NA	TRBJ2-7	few	TGCGCCAGCAGCCAAGATACACCTCTCACCTACGAGCAGTACTTC	CASSQDTPLTYEQYF
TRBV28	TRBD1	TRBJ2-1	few	TGTGCCAGCAGTTTATTTTCCAGGGGGTCCAATGAGCAGTTCTTC	CASSLFSRGSNEQFF
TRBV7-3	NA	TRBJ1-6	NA	TGTGCCAGCAGCTTAGTCCAGGGAAAGTCACCCCTCCACTTT	CASSLVQGKSPLHF
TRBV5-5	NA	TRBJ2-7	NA	TGTGCCAGCAGCTCGGTCTATGGTCCGCCGGGCGAGCAGTACTTC	CASSSVYGPPGEQYF
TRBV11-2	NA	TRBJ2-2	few	TGTGCCAGCAGCTTAGATATGCAGCGGATGAGCACCGGGGAGCTGTTTTTT	CASSLDMQRMSTGELFF
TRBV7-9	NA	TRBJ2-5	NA	TGTGCCAGCAGCTTAGTCTCCCCAAAAGAGACCCAGTACTTC	CASSLVSPKETQYF
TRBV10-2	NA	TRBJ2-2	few	TGCGCCAGCACGCCCCGGTCGGCCATCGCGAACACCGGGGAGCTGTTTTTT	CASTPRSAIANTGELFF
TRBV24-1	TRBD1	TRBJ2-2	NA	TGTGCCACCAGTGATTTGCGCCGGACAGGGGGTGACACCGGGGAGCTGTTTTTT	CATSDLRRTGGDTGELFF
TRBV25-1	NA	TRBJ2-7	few	TGTGCCAGCAGTCCACTCCGACAGAGACGCTCCTACGAGCAGTACTTC	CASSPLRQRRSYEQYF
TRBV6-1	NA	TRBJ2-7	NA	TGTGCCAGCAGTACCACAGGGAGGTCCTCCTACGAGCAGTACTTC	CASSTTGRSSYEQYF
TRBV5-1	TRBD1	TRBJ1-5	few	TGCGCCAGCAGCCCAACGGGGACAGCCCTCAATCAGCCCCAGCATTTT	CASSPTGTALNQPQHF
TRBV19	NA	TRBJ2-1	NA	TGTGCCAGTAGTATAAGGAGGGGCGCGTCTCCTGAGCAGTTCTTC	CASSIRRGASPEQFF
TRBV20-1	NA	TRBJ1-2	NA	TGCAGTGCTAGGGAGGTTAACTATGGCTACACCTTC	CSAREVNYGYTF
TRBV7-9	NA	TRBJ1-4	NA	TGTGCCAGCAGCGCTTACCAGGGGAATGAAAAACTGTTTTTT	CASSAYQGNEKLFF
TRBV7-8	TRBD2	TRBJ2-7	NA	TGTGCCAGCAGCTCACAAACGGGACTAGTTTGGCACGAGCAGTACTTC	CASSSQTGLVWHEQYF
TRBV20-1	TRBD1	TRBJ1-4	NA	TGCAGTGCTAGAGAAGACAGGGCGGCGAATGAAAAACTGTTTTTT	CSAREDRAANEKLFF
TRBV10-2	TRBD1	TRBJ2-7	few	TGCGCCAGCAGACCCGGGACAGGGGGTACCTACGAGCAGTACTTC	CASRPGTGGTYEQYF
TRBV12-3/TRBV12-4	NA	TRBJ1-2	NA	TGTGCCAGCAGTTTAGGTAGGGTTGCAGTGAACTATGGCTACACCTTC	CASSLGRVAVNYGYTF
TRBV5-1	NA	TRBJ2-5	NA	TGCGCCAGCAGCTTGGTAGTCGGGGGGCGAGAGACCCAGTACTTC	CASSLVVGGRETQYF
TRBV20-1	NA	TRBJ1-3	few	TGCAGTGCTAGAGATTTTGGAGCAGTAAACACCATATATTTT	CSARDFGAVNTIYF
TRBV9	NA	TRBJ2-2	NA	TGTGCCAGCAGCGGGAGTTTGTCGGGGGAGCTGTTTTTT	CASSGSLSGELFF
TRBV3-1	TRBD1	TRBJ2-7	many	TGTGCCAGCAGCTTTCGGACAGGGCTCGAGCAGTACTTC	CASSFRTGLEQYF
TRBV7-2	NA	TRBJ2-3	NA	TGTGCCAGCAGCTTAGCTGTCCCTGATACGCAGTATTTT	CASSLAVPDTQYF